This is a list of T cell receptor beta chains from one sample in a study of PD-1 blockade in mismatch repair-deficient tumors. The data were produced by immunoSEQ multiplex PCR, yet TCRdb's version contains in-frame clones alone and is incomplete. The sample records 85,000 to 130,000 clones, about 79% being singletons. Source: peripheral blood, taken approximately 35 weeks after starting pembrolizumab. The receptor source for this set is an adult with mismatch repair-deficient cancer. Each CDR3 is given with its conserved first and last residue. Clone size is stated in some rows and not others, as once, few, many or a class when expanded.

V	J	size	CDR3
TRBV7-9	TRBJ2-1	NA	CASSLAGANEQFF
TRBV11-3	TRBJ2-2	NA	CASSLDRTGELFF
TRBV9	TRBJ2-1	NA	CASSVATGQGGSGRAQGYNEQFF
TRBV9	TRBJ1-2	few	CASSPADRVWANYGYTF
TRBV5-4	TRBJ2-2	NA	CASSPNLLAGLNTGELFF
TRBV5-1	TRBJ1-3	NA	CASSLGTGVGNTIYF
TRBV30	TRBJ1-1	NA	CAWRGKTEAFF
TRBV18	TRBJ1-3	NA	CASSPGQHILSGNTIYF
TRBV7-8	TRBJ1-5	once	CASSPTTQGGQPQHF
TRBV7-3	TRBJ2-1	NA	CASSQARWAHRETSGGNNEQFF
TRBV7-3	TRBJ2-1	NA	CASSLYGSLDEQFF
TRBV13	TRBJ2-7	NA	CASSLDRSSYEQYF
TRBV11-3	TRBJ2-5	NA	CASSYLFLEGVDQETQYF
TRBV29-1	TRBJ2-1	NA	CSVQDNEQFF
TRBV7-9	TRBJ1-4	NA	CASSRDRVANEKLFF
TRBV2	TRBJ2-7	NA	CASRRQGLYEQYF
TRBV30	TRBJ1-4	NA	CAWRQGEKLFF
TRBV2	TRBJ2-2	NA	CASRDLNRNTGELFF
TRBV5-1	TRBJ1-1	once	CASSLAGDGAEAFF
TRBV5-4	TRBJ2-2	NA	CASSLDGTGGGGITGELFF
TRBV5-1	TRBJ1-1	NA	CASSLGAGNTEAFF
TRBV18	TRBJ2-7	NA	CASSPQKTNRGLVHEQYF
TRBV11-3	TRBJ2-7	NA	CASRASGTSGEQYF
TRBV15	TRBJ2-7	few	CATTREGGGYEQYF
TRBV27	TRBJ1-1	NA	CASSLQGRTEAFF
TRBV6-5	TRBJ1-1	NA	CASSYWTGAMNTEAFF
TRBV7-9	TRBJ2-2	few	CAREDTGELFF
TRBV11-2	TRBJ2-7	once	CASSLVWDRASYEQYF
TRBV25-1	TRBJ1-1	NA	CASSEPGQGATEAFF
TRBV4-1	TRBJ2-3	NA	CASSQEGASGTDTQYF
TRBV6-1	TRBJ1-1	NA	CASSDVFGAFF
TRBV30	TRBJ1-2	NA	CAWRGTGGYYGYTF
TRBV4-1	TRBJ2-7	medium-sized	CASSPGTPYEQYF
TRBV6-6	TRBJ2-1	NA	CASSPSSGSYNEQFF
TRBV5-1	TRBJ2-5	NA	CASSLAFGETQYF
TRBV9	TRBJ2-5	NA	CASSPGQGQETQYF
TRBV15	TRBJ2-5	NA	CATSRAGEGQETQYF
TRBV29-1	TRBJ2-4	NA	CSGRDRGSKNIQYF
TRBV4-3	TRBJ2-5	NA	CASSQDSGAGRETQYF
TRBV6-1	TRBJ1-5	NA	CASKIGLYNQPQHF
TRBV11-2	TRBJ1-2	once	CASSLDREGAGGYTF
TRBV5-1	TRBJ2-7	once	CASSLALLDEQYF
TRBV5-6	TRBJ2-1	NA	CASSEPGTSGYNEQFF
TRBV25-1	TRBJ1-3	NA	CASRRSGSANTIYF
TRBV6-6	TRBJ2-3	NA	CASSYYLASTTDTQYF
TRBV7-9	TRBJ2-1	NA	CASSLESGAGNEQFF
TRBV29-1	TRBJ2-3	NA	CSGTGTIGGDTQYF
TRBV7-3	TRBJ2-7	few	CATAQGASYEQYF
TRBV5-1	TRBJ1-4	few	CASSIKPGQGEEKLFF
TRBV9	TRBJ1-1	few	CASSVAIGNTEAFF
TRBV5-1	TRBJ1-1	NA	CASSLPVHRGPNTEAFF
TRBV6-5	TRBJ1-2	NA	CASSYFADRGRGYTF
TRBV5-1	TRBJ2-1	NA	CASSAGLDEQFF
TRBV4-1	TRBJ2-3	few	CASSKRLAGVTDTQYF
TRBV5-6	TRBJ2-5	NA	CASSLEGIETQYF
TRBV19	TRBJ1-1	NA	CASRRESNTEAFF
TRBV28	TRBJ1-1	NA	CASSSAGREAFF